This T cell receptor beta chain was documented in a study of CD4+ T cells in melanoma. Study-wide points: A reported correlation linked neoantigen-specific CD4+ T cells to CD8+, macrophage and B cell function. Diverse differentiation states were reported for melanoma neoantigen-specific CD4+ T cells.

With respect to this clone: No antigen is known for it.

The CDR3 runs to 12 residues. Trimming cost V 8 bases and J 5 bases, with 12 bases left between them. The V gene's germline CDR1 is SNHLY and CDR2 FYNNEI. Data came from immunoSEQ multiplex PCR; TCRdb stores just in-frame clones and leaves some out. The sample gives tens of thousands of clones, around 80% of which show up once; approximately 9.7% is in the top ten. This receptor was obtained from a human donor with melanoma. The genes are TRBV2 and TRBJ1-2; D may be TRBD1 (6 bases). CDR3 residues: CASLDRGYGYTF. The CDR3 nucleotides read TGTGCCAGCCTGGACAGAGGATATGGCTACACCTTC.